The sequence of this TCR beta chain was determined in a study of blood T cell repertoires in COVID-19. Study in general: T cells, B-cell-depleted T cells, or PBMCs provided the cDNA or gDNA that served as material.

This CDR3 is built from 15 residues. The V end was cut by 5 bases, the J end by 2 bases, with 14 bases between. Germline V lookup: CDR1 LGHDT, CDR2 YNNKEL (reference sequence). The table came from immunoSEQ multiplex PCR; TCRdb's copy has only in-frame clones and leaves some out. The sample lists some 250,000 clones; 75% to 90% were seen once. The chain is built from TRBV3-1 (or the pseudogene TRBV3-2) and TRBJ2-3; maybe TRBD2 (6 bases). Material for sequencing was peripheral blood. The TCR sequence derives from a woman aged 25-40 years who had recovered from COVID-19. The CDR3 coding sequence is TGTGCCAGCAGCGTTATGGGGGGAACCACAGATACGCAGTATTTT. Its protein is CASSVMGGTTDTQYF.